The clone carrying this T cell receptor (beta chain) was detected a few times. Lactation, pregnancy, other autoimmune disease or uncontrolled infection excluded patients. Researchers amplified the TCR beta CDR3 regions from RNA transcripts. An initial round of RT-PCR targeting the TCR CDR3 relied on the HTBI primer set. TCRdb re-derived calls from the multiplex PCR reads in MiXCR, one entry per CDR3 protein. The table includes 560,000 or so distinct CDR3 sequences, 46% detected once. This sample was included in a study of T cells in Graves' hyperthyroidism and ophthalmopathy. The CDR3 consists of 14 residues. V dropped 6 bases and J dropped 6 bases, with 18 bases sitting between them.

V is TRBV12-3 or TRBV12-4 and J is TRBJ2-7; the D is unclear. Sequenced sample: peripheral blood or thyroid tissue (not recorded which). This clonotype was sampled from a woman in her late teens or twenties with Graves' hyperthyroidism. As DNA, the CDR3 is TGTGCCAGCAGCCGAGTTCCGTGGACGGCCGAGCAGTACTTC. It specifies CASSRVPWTAEQYF.